This TCR beta chain was sequenced in a study of T cell responses to AZD1222 COVID-19 vaccine. Sequencing was performed with immunoSEQ multiplex PCR; in TCRdb, only in-frame clones are kept and a portion is missing. This table holds about 260,000 clones, more than 85% found once. V was cut by 10 bases and J by 3 bases, with 27 bases left in between. Germline values: CDR1 KGHDR, CDR2 SFDVKD. The CDR3 covers 17 residues. The clonotype was recovered from an adult in good health. The gene calls are TRBV24-1 and TRBJ2-7, with D perhaps TRBD2 (5 bases). The sequences come from peripheral blood, collected on day 0 of AZD1222 vaccination. In nucleotides, the CDR3 is TGTGCCACTACCCTGGTAGGTCTAGCCGATAACAACTACGAGCAGTACTTC. It specifies CATTLVGLADNNYEQYF.